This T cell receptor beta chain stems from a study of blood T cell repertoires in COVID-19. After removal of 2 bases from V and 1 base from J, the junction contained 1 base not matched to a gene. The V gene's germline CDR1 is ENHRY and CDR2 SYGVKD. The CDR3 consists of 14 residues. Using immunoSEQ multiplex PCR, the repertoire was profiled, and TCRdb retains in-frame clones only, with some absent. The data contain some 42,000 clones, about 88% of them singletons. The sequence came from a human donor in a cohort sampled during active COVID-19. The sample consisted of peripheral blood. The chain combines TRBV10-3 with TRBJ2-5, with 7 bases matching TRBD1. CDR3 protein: CAISERQGQETQYF. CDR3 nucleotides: TGTGCCATCAGTGAGCGACAGGGCCAAGAGACCCAGTACTTC.